This T cell receptor beta chain was captured in a study of human T cells and chemical hapten exposure. Study information: 2% DPC applied to a roughly 2 cm by roughly 2 cm arm area sensitized donors. Read at 6 days, the patch tests placed 0.01% DPC on the upper back.

The CDR3 has 15 amino acids. V shed 4 bases and J shed 1 base, with 13 bases lying between them. Germline CDR1 LGHNA, CDR2 YNFKEQ. Using its own MiXCR run on the RACE reads, TCRdb lists one record per CDR3 protein. This table has under 200,000 distinct CDR3 sequences, 25% to 35% appearing once. Time point noted: pre-sensitization, week 0. Specified treatment: therapeutic diphenylcyclopropenone sensitization with weekly scalp DPC. This receptor was taken from a woman younger than 45 with alopecia areata. Some clones in this sample may be carry-over from other donors' samples. This rearrangement joins TRBV4-2 to TRBJ1-1; D remains unclear. Source: whole blood, taken in connection with sensitization to the hapten diphenylcyclopropenone (DPC). CDR3 coding DNA: TGTGCCAGCAGCCCAAACCTGGTGGGGAACACTGAAGCTTTCTTT. It is translated as CASSPNLVGNTEAFF.